The sequence of this T cell receptor (beta chain) was determined in a study of blood T cell repertoires in COVID-19. Authors' analysis steps: How many nucleated cells were present was estimated from reference gene primer amplification. Only in-frame clones appear in the TCRdb table, and some are missing; sequencing was by immunoSEQ multiplex PCR. Clone size and V and J calls were adopted from that table, with D and trimming inferred from the DNA. The sample gives about 150,000 clones, 75% to 80% of which show up once; around 1.7% is in the top ten. Deletions cut 5 bases from V and 8 bases from J, with 12 bases between. The CDR3 totals 12 residues.

The source of this sequence is an elderly man with acute or convalescent COVID-19. J is TRBJ1-1 and V is TRBV12-3 or TRBV12-4; TRBD1 might be the D (5 bases). Sequencing input: peripheral blood. The CDR3 sequence is CASSPPSGEAFF. CDR3 nucleotide sequence: TGTGCCAGCAGTCCTCCGTCAGGGGAAGCTTTCTTT.